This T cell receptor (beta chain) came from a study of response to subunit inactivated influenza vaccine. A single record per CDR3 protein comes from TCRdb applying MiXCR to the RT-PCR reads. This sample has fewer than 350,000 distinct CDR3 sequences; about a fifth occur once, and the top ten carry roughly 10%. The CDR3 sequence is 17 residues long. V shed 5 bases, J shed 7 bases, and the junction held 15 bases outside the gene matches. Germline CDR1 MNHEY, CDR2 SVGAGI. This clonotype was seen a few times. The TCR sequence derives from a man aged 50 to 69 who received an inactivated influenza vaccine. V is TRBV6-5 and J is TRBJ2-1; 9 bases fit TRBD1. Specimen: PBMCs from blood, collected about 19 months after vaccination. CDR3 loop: CASSAWGPQGAGNEQFF. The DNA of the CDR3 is TGTGCCAGCAGTGCCTGGGGCCCACAGGGGGCCGGGAATGAGCAGTTCTTC.